The T cell receptor (beta chain) described here comes from a study of blood T cells in healthy people across ages (dated by TCRdb to the mid-2010s). For context, the study as a whole: Template switching captured roughly one uniquely barcoded TCR beta cDNA molecule per two T cells in model experiments. The study measured age-related changes in TCR beta repertoire diversity using deep sequencing normalized with unique cDNA molecular identifiers. The donors were divided into four age groups: young (average approximately 15 years), middle-aged (almost 40), aged (roughly 66) and long-lived (roughly 86). To avoid experimental bias, donors of different ages were randomly spread across the sequencing lanes. For two donors (one aged 18 to 30 and one aged 80 or older), the study analyzed two additional independent replicas of 1 million unique cDNA reads from the same blood draw.

Donors were under 40 systemically healthy Caucasian individuals from Russia aged about 6 to 100 years. Each donor gave about 11 milliliters of peripheral blood, drawn into EDTA-treated Vacutainer tubes. Ficoll-Paque density-gradient centrifugation was used to isolate PBMCs, with at least 7 million obtained per sample. Trizol reagent was used to extract total RNA from the PBMCs, yielding at least 5 micrograms per sample. The percentages of naive CD45RAhigh/CD27high T cells were determined by flow cytometry on a PBMC aliquot from every donor. Study-wide findings and limitations: Since profiling was done on bulk unsorted PBMCs, naive and antigen-experienced compartments could not be conclusively compared. Because donor CMV infection status was unknown, age-related changes in expanded clonotypes were potentially confounded. Total diversity estimates from one million sequenced T cells were considered lower bounds and underestimates. The percentage of naive T cells measured by flow cytometry correlated strongly with observed TCR beta diversity. Compared with the aged group, the long-lived group had more naive CD4+ T cells, fewer expanded clones and increased TCR diversity, suggesting age selection. Observed TCR beta diversity per million T cells fell roughly linearly with age, and a significant reduction was already apparent by age around 40.

As concerns this clonotype: Its antigen is unknown. Base qualities are not at hand, and no much larger clone is one base apart.

From its cysteine to its phenylalanine, the CDR3 spans 15 amino acids. Only the CDR3 portion is preserved as DNA: 45 bases, with reading frame beginning at the first base. Looking up the germline V gene (reference sequence) yields CDR1 SEHNR and CDR2 FQNEAQ. The V end loses 7 bases and the J end loses 3 bases, and a stretch of 18 bases separates them. Library creation used 5' RACE. The second PCR ran for about 7 to 11 cycles and used a J-beta primer mix along with a sample-barcoded 5' primer. A template-switch 5' adaptor carrying 12 random nucleotides introduced a unique molecular identifier onto each TCR beta cDNA molecule. At least 2.5 million CDR3-containing paired-end reads were obtained from each sample. The Mint cDNA synthesis kit, primed by a TRBC-specific oligonucleotide, was used to synthesize first-strand cDNA from all RNA. All cDNA was treated with uracil-DNA glycosylase and then went through a first 18-cycle PCR with the universal primers M1SS and BC2_uni_R. Under the source paper's analysis protocol: For normalization, 1 million high-quality reads, each with a distinct molecular identifier, were randomly selected from each sample. Reads sharing molecular identifiers were discarded rather than binned into consensus sequences. MiTCR, run with a Q25 quality threshold and the strictest error-elimination algorithm, handled CDR3 identification, clonotype clustering and error correction. A nonparametric unseen species model using Euler transformation provided a lower-bound estimate of total TCR beta diversity. Clones were called with MiXCR by TCRdb after fastp trimmed the public reads at Q25, and only in-frame beta chains were retained. Each entry merges the rows of one CDR3 protein and shows their most common DNA and genes. V and J calls and clone size were set by TCRdb, not the authors. The sample records some 1.8 million distinct CDR3 sequences, about 39% of which are singletons. The top ten hold roughly 24% of the sample.

The source is a human donor in good health. Input material: blood. The V and J genes are TRBV7-9 and TRBJ1-1; the D segment could be TRBD1, given 5 matching bases. The DNA sequence reads TGTGCCAGCATCCCTAGGATAGGGGTGGACACTGAAGCTTTCTTT. Its protein reads: CASIPRIGVDTEAFF.